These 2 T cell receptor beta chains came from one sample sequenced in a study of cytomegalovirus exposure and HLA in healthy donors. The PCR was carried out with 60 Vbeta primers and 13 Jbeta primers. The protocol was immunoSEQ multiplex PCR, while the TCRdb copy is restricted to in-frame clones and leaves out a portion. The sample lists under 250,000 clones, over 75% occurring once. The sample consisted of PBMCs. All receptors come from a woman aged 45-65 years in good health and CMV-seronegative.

In nucleotides, the CDR3 is TGTGCCAGCAGCTCACAGGATCAGCCCCAGCATTTT. As protein: CASSSQDQPQHF. This chain uses TRBV7-9 with TRBJ1-5, with TRBD1 as a possible D gene (5 bases). Germline CDR1 is SEHNR and CDR2 is FQNEAQ (reference sequence). This CDR3 is built from 12 residues. V lost 4 bases and J lost 5, with 6 bases in between.

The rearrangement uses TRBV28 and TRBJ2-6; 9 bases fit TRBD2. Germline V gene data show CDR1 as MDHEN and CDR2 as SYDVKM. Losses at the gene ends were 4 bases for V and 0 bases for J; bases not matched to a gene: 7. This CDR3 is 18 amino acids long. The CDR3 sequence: CASSSHAGGVSGANVLTF. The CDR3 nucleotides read TGTGCCAGCAGTTCCCACGCGGGAGGGGTCTCTGGGGCCAACGTCCTGACTTTC.